The rows below give T cell receptor beta chains drawn from one sample of a study of T cells in Graves' hyperthyroidism and ophthalmopathy. TCRdb analysed the multiplex PCR reads with MiXCR anew, one entry per CDR3 protein. The table has a few hundred thousand distinct CDR3 sequences, approximately 14% seen once. The source material was blood. These receptors originate from a woman in her thirties with Graves' hyperthyroidism. Both conserved end residues are part of each CDR3. Each record gives: D gene, clone size, V gene, J gene, CDR3 protein, CDR3 DNA. The D gene is left open where the match is weak. Only some rows state a clone size, as once, few, many or a class for expanded clones.

.	many	TRBV7-2	TRBJ2-7	CASSLGSRGDYEQYF	TGTGCCAGCAGCTTAGGTTCAAGAGGGGACTACGAGCAGTACTTC
.	many	TRBV18	TRBJ1-1	CASSPQRGGELTEAFF	TGTGCCAGCTCACCACAGAGGGGCGGGGAGCTCACTGAAGCTTTCTTT
TRBD1	.	TRBV19	TRBJ2-1	CASGDRAKFF	TGTGCCAGCGGGGACAGGGCCAAGTTCTTC
.	.	TRBV10-3	TRBJ2-2	CAISEGVDTGELFF	TGTGCCATCAGTGAAGGGGTTGATACCGGGGAGCTGTTTTTT
TRBD2	many	TRBV11-2	TRBJ2-7	CASTFSGRALGEQYF	TGTGCCAGCACATTTAGCGGGAGGGCTTTGGGAGAGCAGTACTTC
.	.	TRBV30	TRBJ2-3	CAFNRAPDTQYF	TGTGCCTTTAACAGGGCCCCAGATACGCAGTATTTT
.	.	TRBV9	TRBJ2-2	CASSVAAGTGELFF	TGTGCCAGCAGCGTGGCGGCGGGCACCGGGGAGCTGTTTTTT
TRBD2	.	TRBV4-2	TRBJ2-1	CASSQASSGPEEQFF	TGTGCCAGCAGCCAAGCCTCTAGCGGGCCCGAAGAGCAGTTCTTC
.	few	TRBV19	TRBJ1-4	CASTPRARPATNEKLFF	TGTGCCAGTACCCCACGCGCCAGACCAGCAACTAATGAAAAACTGTTTTTT
TRBD1	many	TRBV19	TRBJ2-7	CASSDSPGGGYEQYF	TGTGCCAGTAGCGACAGTCCAGGGGGCGGCTACGAGCAGTACTTC
.	few	TRBV28	TRBJ2-2	CAILSEQGITGELFF	TGTGCCATCCTCTCGGAGCAGGGTATCACCGGGGAGCTGTTTTTT
.	many	TRBV20-1	TRBJ1-1	CSARDLRDNEAFF	TGCAGTGCTAGAGATCTGAGGGACAATGAAGCTTTCTTT
TRBD2	few	TRBV6-1	TRBJ2-7	CASNQVAGPNEQYF	TGTGCCAGCAATCAAGTAGCGGGCCCGAACGAGCAGTACTTC
TRBD2	.	TRBV3-1	TRBJ2-2	CASSISGGNTGELFF	TGTGCCAGCAGCATTAGCGGGGGAAACACCGGGGAGCTGTTTTTT
.	.	TRBV19	TRBJ1-1	CASNTDWSSNTEAFF	TGTGCCAGTAATACAGACTGGTCCTCGAACACTGAAGCTTTCTTT
.	few	TRBV6-1	TRBJ1-4	CASRTNEKLFF	TGTGCCAGCAGGACTAATGAAAAACTGTTTTTT
TRBD1	.	TRBV6-2/TRBV6-3	TRBJ2-5	CASRDRIALQYF	TGTGCCAGCAGGGACAGGATAGCGTTACAGTACTTC
TRBD2	.	TRBV12-5	TRBJ2-1	CASGLVRAGGHYNEQFF	TGTGCTAGTGGTTTGGTTAGGGCGGGAGGACACTACAATGAGCAGTTCTTC
.	.	TRBV19	TRBJ2-1	CASSMGWNYNEQFF	TGTGCCAGTAGTATGGGTTGGAACTACAATGAGCAGTTCTTC
TRBD1	many	TRBV6-1	TRBJ2-5	CASGQGQETQYF	TGTGCCAGCGGACAGGGCCAAGAGACCCAGTACTTC
.	many	TRBV11-2	TRBJ1-1	CASSTRLMNTEAFF	TGTGCCAGCAGCACCCGATTAATGAACACTGAAGCTTTCTTT
.	many	TRBV3-1	TRBJ1-2	CASSQEESLVYGYTF	TGTGCCAGCAGCCAAGAGGAGAGTTTGGTCTATGGCTACACCTTC
.	.	TRBV9	TRBJ1-3	CASSVDWAPGDTIYF	TGTGCCAGCAGCGTAGATTGGGCTCCGGGGGACACCATATATTTT
.	.	TRBV11-2	TRBJ2-1	CASSLVGDPNDEQFF	TGTGCCAGCAGCTTGGTGGGAGATCCTAATGATGAGCAGTTCTTC
.	many	TRBV27	TRBJ2-3	CASSTRPPTDTQYF	TGTGCCAGCTCTACGAGACCCCCCACAGATACGCAGTATTTT
.	many	TRBV20-1	TRBJ1-1	CSARGATEAFF	TGCAGTGCTAGGGGTGCCACTGAAGCTTTCTTT
.	many	TRBV20-1	TRBJ2-2	CSARDRQSDQNTGELFF	TGCAGTGCTAGAGATAGGCAGTCCGACCAAAACACCGGGGAGCTGTTTTTT
.	many	TRBV7-6	TRBJ2-3	CASSLVTGFTDTQYF	TGTGCCAGCAGCTTAGTGACAGGATTCACAGATACGCAGTATTTT
.	many	TRBV7-9	TRBJ1-6	CASRSAGLMNNSPLHF	TGTGCCAGCAGGTCCGCGGGACTCATGAACAATTCACCCCTCCACTTT
.	many	TRBV2	TRBJ2-1	CASEVTTIYNEQFF	TGTGCCAGCGAAGTCACCACCATCTACAATGAGCAGTTCTTC
.	.	TRBV5-1	TRBJ2-5	CASSLKETQSF	TGCGCCAGCAGCTTAAAAGAGACCCAGTCCTTC
.	many	TRBV12-3/TRBV12-4	TRBJ2-3	CASSPTRGGDTQYF	TGTGCCAGCAGTCCAACGAGAGGGGGAGATACGCAGTATTTT
.	few	TRBV7-9	TRBJ2-7	CASSQTAGYEQYF	TGTGCCAGCAGCCAAACCGCAGGCTACGAGCAGTACTTC
TRBD1	many	TRBV2	TRBJ2-1	CASSPQQGNEQFF	TGTGCCAGCAGCCCCCAACAGGGGAATGAGCAGTTCTTC
.	few	TRBV19	TRBJ2-1	CASEDSRTTDSYNEQFF	TGTGCCAGTGAAGATTCTCGGACTACCGACTCCTACAATGAGCAGTTCTTC
.	few	TRBV7-9	TRBJ1-4	CASSLARVNEKLFF	TGTGCCAGCAGCTTAGCCCGGGTTAATGAAAAACTGTTTTTT
.	many	TRBV11-2	TRBJ1-1	CASRPQLNTEAFF	TGTGCCAGCAGACCCCAGCTGAACACTGAAGCTTTCTTT
.	many	TRBV30	TRBJ1-1	CAWKVRGDAEAFF	TGTGCCTGGAAGGTACGGGGGGACGCTGAAGCTTTCTTT
TRBD1	many	TRBV30	TRBJ2-5	CAWGGTGDQETQYF	TGTGCCTGGGGGGGTACAGGGGACCAAGAGACCCAGTACTTC
TRBD2	few	TRBV24-1	TRBJ2-3	CATSDLNSGSTDTQYF	TGTGCCACCAGTGATTTGAATAGCGGGAGTACAGATACGCAGTATTTT
TRBD2	.	TRBV12-3/TRBV12-4	TRBJ2-5	CASTNLRLAGVETQYF	TGTGCCAGCACCAATCTTAGACTAGCGGGAGTAGAGACCCAGTACTTC
TRBD1	many	TRBV20-1	TRBJ2-5	CSARPGTGQETQYF	TGCAGTGCTAGACCCGGGACAGGACAAGAGACCCAGTACTTC
TRBD2	many	TRBV7-2	TRBJ2-3	CASSLETSGIADTQYF	TGTGCCAGCAGCTTAGAGACTAGCGGGATTGCAGATACGCAGTATTTT
.	.	TRBV29-1	TRBJ2-6	CSATGSSGANVLTF	TGCAGCGCTACAGGGTCCTCTGGGGCCAACGTCCTGACTTTC
TRBD1	many	TRBV27	TRBJ2-1	CASSDRANEQFF	TGTGCCAGCTCGGACAGGGCGAATGAGCAGTTCTTC
.	few	TRBV6-2/TRBV6-3	TRBJ1-2	CASSLLRRGGYTF	TGTGCCAGCAGCCTCTTGAGACGAGGTGGCTACACCTTC
.	few	TRBV7-9	TRBJ2-3	CASSNSASTDTQYF	TGTGCCAGCAGCAATAGCGCTAGCACAGATACGCAGTATTTT
.	few	TRBV6-1	TRBJ2-5	CASSRKTGPQGPRETQYF	TGTGCCAGCAGCCGAAAAACAGGGCCCCAGGGCCCCAGGGAGACCCAGTACTTC
TRBD2	.	TRBV7-7	TRBJ2-1	CASSQVLAGDSNEQFF	TGTGCTAGCAGCCAAGTCTTAGCGGGAGATAGTAATGAGCAGTTCTTC
.	.	TRBV5-1	TRBJ2-5	CASSEQGLETQYF	TGCGCCAGCAGCGAACAGGGTTTGGAGACCCAGTACTTC
TRBD1	few	TRBV20-1	TRBJ1-2	CSASAHRGVYGYTF	TGCAGTGCTAGCGCGCACAGGGGGGTCTATGGCTACACCTTC
.	few	TRBV14	TRBJ2-1	CASSFTNNEQFF	TGTGCCAGCAGCTTCACCAACAATGAGCAGTTCTTC
TRBD2	.	TRBV6-2/TRBV6-3	TRBJ2-7	CASSPWREGSYEQYF	TGTGCCAGCAGCCCTTGGCGGGAGGGCTCCTACGAGCAGTACTTC
TRBD2	many	TRBV11-1	TRBJ2-1	CASSPGAGEYNEQFF	TGTGCCAGCAGCCCCGGAGCGGGGGAATACAATGAGCAGTTCTTC